The text below deals with one T cell receptor (beta chain). The junction does not match germline at one end; this may be a read error. This entry is derived from a study of blood T cell repertoires in COVID-19. The wider study: The United States, Italy and Spain were the sources of the acute and convalescent COVID-19 samples. The cDNA or gDNA used as material had been derived from T cells, B-cell-depleted T cells, or PBMCs.

The CDR3 consists of 16 residues. Germline CDR1 SSHAT, CDR2 FNYEAQ (reference sequence). In the authors' workflow: Estimated nucleated cell counts came from reference gene primer amplification. Clones were read by immunoSEQ multiplex PCR, and TCRdb kept only the in-frame ones, dropping some. The V and J calls and the clone size are those of that table, but D and trimming were determined from the DNA. Of about 98,000 clones listed, around 80% were seen once; the top ten hold around 22%. Sequencing was carried out using peripheral blood. The chain joins TRBV7-7 to TRBJ2-5; TRBD2 matches at 8 bases. This clonotype was obtained from a man between 65 and 85 years old with acute or convalescent COVID-19. CDR3 region: CASSLNPAGATETQYF. CDR3 in DNA: TGTGCTAGCAGCTTAAACCCAGCGGGAGCAACAGAGACCCAGTACTTC.